Listed here are 7 T cell receptor beta chains from one sample, sequenced in a study of CXCR3 chemokines and chemotherapy response in bladder cancer. MiXCR, run by TCRdb on the PCR reads, gives a single entry per CDR3 protein. The sample lists over 8,500 distinct CDR3 sequences; approximately 22% were seen once. This material was collected from a patient whose treatment included neoadjuvant chemotherapy. These receptors originate from a human donor with bladder cancer that did not respond to neoadjuvant chemotherapy.

This clonotype was seen repeatedly, ten times or more. The chain links TRBV12-3 or TRBV12-4 to TRBJ1-1; maybe TRBD1 (5 bases). Between the trimmed V and J ends, which lost 7 bases and 4 bases, there was a span of 13 bases. The CDR3 totals 13 residues. This CDR3 reads CASISTGGTEAFF. In nucleotides, the CDR3 is TGTGCCAGCATCTCGACCGGGGGCACTGAAGCTTTCTTT.

This clonotype is categorized as medium-sized (0.01 to 0.1%). The chain uses TRBV7-2 and TRBJ2-5; 10 bases agree with TRBD2. J lost 7 bases, V lost 3 bases, and 8 bases had no gene match. This CDR3 is built from 15 residues. CDR1 and CDR2 from the germline V gene are SGHTA and FQGNSA. CDR3 amino acids: CASSFSGTSEGTQYF. The CDR3 DNA reads TGTGCCAGCAGCTTCTCCGGGACTAGCGAGGGGACCCAGTACTTC.

This clonotype was counted many times. V and J are TRBV14 and TRBJ1-3; D is unclear. Germline V lookup: CDR1 SGHDN, CDR2 FVKESK. V lost 4 bases and J lost 0, with 7 bases in between. CDR3 length: 14 residues. CDR3 amino acids: CASSLQSSGNTIYF. The CDR3 DNA reads TGTGCCAGCAGCCTACAGTCCTCTGGAAACACCATATATTTT.

In this sample, this clonotype is large (0.1 to 1%). This chain connects TRBV7-2 to TRBJ1-1; 8 bases line up with TRBD1. Losses at the gene ends were 6 bases for V and 4 bases for J; bases not matched to a gene: 4. This CDR3 has 13 amino acids. Germline CDR1 reads SGHTA; CDR2 reads FQGNSA. The CDR3 coding sequence is TGTGCCAGCAGGGGACAGGTTGGCACTGAAGCTTTCTTT. It specifies CASRGQVGTEAFF.

This clonotype has a count of ten or more. The chain combines TRBV6-5 with TRBJ1-3; a weak D match, TRBD1 (5 bases). The germline V gene encodes CDR1 MNHEY and CDR2 SVGAGI. V dropped 5 bases and J dropped 0 bases, with 17 bases sitting between them. The CDR3 contains 17 residues. The CDR3 sequence is CASSIDGAGDSGNTIYF. The CDR3 DNA follows: TGTGCCAGCAGTATTGACGGGGCCGGGGACTCTGGAAACACCATATATTTT.

Ten or more counts support this clonotype. The rearrangement links TRBV5-6 to TRBJ2-2, with 10 bases aligning to TRBD1. V trimming: 1 base; J trimming: 4 bases; junction bases outside the gene matches: 7. Germline CDR1 is SGHDT and CDR2 is YYEEEE. The CDR3 runs to 17 residues. CDR3 DNA sequence: TGTGCCAGCAGCTTGCCCGACAGGGGGCTAGGCACCGGGGAGCTGTTTTTT. It is translated as CASSLPDRGLGTGELFF.

To note about this clonotype: Since a far larger clone is one base different, this is likely a read error. The chain uses TRBV6-2 or TRBV6-3 and TRBJ2-7, with D perhaps matching TRBD1 (5 bases). Germline CDR1 MNHEY, CDR2 SVGEGT. The CDR3 has 14 amino acids. Trimming removed 6 bases from V and 6 bases from J, with 18 bases in between. This CDR3 is CASSKGVSAFEQYF. The CDR3 bases are TGTGCCAGCAGCAAAGGGGTTTCTGCCTTCGAGCAGTACTTC.